This is a list of T cell receptor beta chains from one sample in a study of blood T cell repertoires in COVID-19. Produced via immunoSEQ multiplex PCR; TCRdb's table is partial and in-frame only. The table lists around 65,000 clones, about 90% of them singletons. The sample comprised peripheral blood. These receptors were collected from a human donor in a cohort sampled during active COVID-19. The CDR3 runs from the conserved cysteine through the conserved F or W. D genes are given only for firm matches. Some rows have no size entry. The others give once, few or many, or a class for an expanded clone.

- TRBD1 TRBJ1-2 TRBV4-3 CASSLGDRVSYGYTF TGCGCCAGCAGCCTGGGAGACAGGGTTTCCTATGGCTACACCTTC
- TRBD1 TRBJ2-5 TRBV5-4 CASSLGQGATQYF TGTGCCAGCAGCTTGGGACAGGGAGCGACCCAGTACTTC
- - TRBJ2-2 TRBV5-6 CASSLEQAVGTGELFF TGTGCCAGCAGCTTGGAACAGGCAGTAGGAACCGGGGAGCTGTTTTTT
- - TRBJ2-3 TRBV6-5 CASSYRGGSTDTQYF TGTGCCAGCAGTTACAGGGGGGGAAGCACAGATACGCAGTATTTT
- TRBD2 TRBJ2-2 TRBV27 CASNGLAGFGELFF TGTGCCAGCAACGGACTAGCGGGCTTCGGGGAGCTGTTTTTT
few - TRBJ1-5 TRBV7-2 CASSQHGAQPQHF TGTGCCAGCAGCCAACATGGGGCTCAGCCCCAGCATTTT
- TRBD2 TRBJ2-1 TRBV7-7 CASSSSPGGRNEQFF TGTGCCAGCAGCTCTTCGCCTGGCGGGAGGAATGAGCAGTTCTTC
- TRBD2 TRBJ2-2 TRBV4-1 CASSQAFLAGDGELFF TGCGCCAGCAGCCAAGCGTTTCTAGCGGGAGACGGGGAGCTGTTTTTT
- - TRBJ2-5 TRBV6-5 CASRSPQETQYF TGTGCCAGCAGGAGCCCCCAAGAGACCCAGTACTTC
- - TRBJ2-5 TRBV7-6 CASSPLEETQYF TGTGCCAGCAGCCCACTGGAAGAGACCCAGTACTTC
- TRBD1 TRBJ1-2 TRBV6-2/TRBV6-3 CASSYSPTGVYGYTF TGTGCCAGCAGTTACTCACCCACAGGGGTGTACGGCTACACCTTC
- - TRBJ2-1 TRBV6-1 CASSEKAGEFF TGTGCCAGCAGTGAAAAGGCAGGGGAGTTCTTC
- - TRBJ2-2 TRBV19 CASSIERLNTGELFF TGTGCCAGTAGTATAGAACGGTTAAACACCGGGGAGCTGTTTTTT
- TRBD1 TRBJ1-5 TRBV27 CATARTGNQPQHF TGTGCCACCGCCCGGACAGGTAATCAGCCCCAGCATTTT
once - TRBJ1-1 TRBV2 CASRRGKRTEAFF TGTGCCAGTCGCCGGGGTAAGAGGACTGAAGCTTTCTTT
few - TRBJ1-6 TRBV2 CASQRGVSLHF TGTGCCAGCCAAAGGGGTGTCAGCCTCCACTTT
- - TRBJ1-1 TRBV7-9 CASSLAGRAKNTEAFF TGTGCCAGCAGCTTAGCGGGCAGGGCGAAGAACACTGAAGCTTTCTTT
- TRBD1 TRBJ1-5 TRBV7-2 CASSTRQGQPQHF TGTGCCAGCAGCACCCGACAGGGACAGCCCCAGCATTTT
- - TRBJ1-6 TRBV30 CACRGQPNSPLHF TGTGCCTGCCGAGGACAGCCGAATTCACCCCTCCACTTT
- TRBD2 TRBJ2-1 TRBV5-1 CASIGVGGGTYNEQFF TGCGCCAGCATCGGGGTTGGGGGAGGGACCTACAATGAGCAGTTCTTC
- TRBD1 TRBJ2-7 TRBV28 CASRRGRDEQYF TGTGCCAGCCGCAGGGGGCGCGATGAGCAGTACTTC
- TRBD1 TRBJ2-1 TRBV6-2/TRBV6-3 CASSSMSGQGNEQFF TGTGCCAGCAGTTCCATGTCGGGACAGGGGAATGAGCAGTTCTTC
- - TRBJ2-2 TRBV10-2 CASSPGEGTGELFF TGCGCCAGCAGTCCGGGAGAGGGCACCGGGGAGCTGTTTTTT
- TRBD2 TRBJ2-3 TRBV15 CATILAGGPTDTQYF TGTGCCACGATTTTAGCGGGAGGGCCTACAGATACGCAGTATTTT
- - TRBJ1-1 TRBV4-3 CASSQESRGNTEAFF TGCGCCAGCAGCCAAGAATCCCGGGGTAACACTGAAGCTTTCTTT
- - TRBJ2-1 TRBV5-4 CASSFGRSSNEQFF TGTGCCAGCAGCTTTGGGAGATCTAGCAATGAGCAGTTCTTC
- TRBD2 TRBJ2-5 TRBV5-1 CASSSAQAGAHETQYF TGCGCCAGCAGCTCGGCACAAGCGGGAGCACACGAGACCCAGTACTTC
- TRBD1 TRBJ1-4 TRBV18 CASSPPSAGGNEKLFF TGTGCCAGCTCACCACCAAGTGCAGGGGGAAATGAAAAACTGTTTTTT
- TRBD2 TRBJ2-2 TRBV27 CASRGTGTSGNTGELFF TGTGCCAGCAGGGGAACCGGGACTAGCGGTAACACCGGGGAGCTGTTTTTT
- - TRBJ2-1 TRBV14 CASTLGLASYNEQFF TGTGCCAGCACCCTAGGGCTAGCGTCTTACAATGAGCAGTTCTTC
- - TRBJ1-5 TRBV5-1 CASSLRVFKEDNQPQHF TGCGCCAGCAGCTTGCGAGTATTTAAAGAGGACAATCAGCCCCAGCATTTT
- TRBD2 TRBJ2-1 TRBV19 CASSILAGISYNEQFF TGTGCCAGTAGTATACTAGCGGGGATCTCCTACAATGAGCAGTTCTTC
- - TRBJ2-2 TRBV3-1/TRBV3-2 CASSQSVGELFF TGTGCCAGCAGCCAATCCGTAGGGGAGCTGTTTTTT
- - TRBJ1-5 TRBV7-9 CASSFGGAVNNQPQHF TGTGCCAGCAGCTTCGGGGGGGCGGTGAACAATCAGCCCCAGCATTTT
- - TRBJ2-2 TRBV3-1/TRBV3-2 CASSPDRRHTGELFF TGTGCCAGCAGTCCCGACAGACGACACACCGGGGAGCTGTTTTTT
- TRBD1 TRBJ1-3 TRBV28 CASSLTGGNGNTIYF TGTGCCAGCAGCCTTACAGGGGGTAATGGAAACACCATATATTTT
- TRBD1 TRBJ1-5 TRBV19 CASSIDGTDSNQPQHF TGTGCCAGTAGTATAGATGGGACAGATAGCAATCAGCCCCAGCATTTT
many - TRBJ1-2 TRBV29-1 CSVEGGQGNGYTF TGCAGCGTTGAAGGCGGCCAGGGGAATGGCTACACCTTC
- - TRBJ2-1 TRBV5-1 CASSLGQVGSNEQFF TGCGCCAGCAGCTTGGGACAGGTGGGCTCCAATGAGCAGTTCTTC
- TRBD1 TRBJ1-5 TRBV28 CASSGQTGGHFYSNQPQHF TGTGCCAGCAGCGGACAGACAGGGGGTCATTTTTATAGCAATCAGCCCCAGCATTTT
- TRBD2 TRBJ2-1 TRBV5-1 CASSLPRLAGAYNEQFF TGCGCCAGCAGCTTGCCCAGACTAGCGGGAGCATACAATGAGCAGTTCTTC
- TRBD2 TRBJ2-3 TRBV10-2 CASTMGLAGANVGTDTQYF TGCGCCAGCACTATGGGACTAGCGGGAGCGAATGTTGGCACAGATACGCAGTATTTT
- TRBD1 TRBJ1-6 TRBV27 CASSLRGGFSPLHF TGTGCCAGCAGTTTGCGAGGGGGCTTTTCACCCCTCCACTTT
- - TRBJ2-1 TRBV5-1 CASSSFLGTSYNEQFF TGCGCCAGCAGCTCGTTTTTGGGCACCTCCTACAATGAGCAGTTCTTC
- - TRBJ2-7 TRBV20-1 CSASQRVTSYEQYF TGCAGTGCTAGTCAGCGAGTAACCTCCTACGAGCAGTACTTC
- - TRBJ1-6 TRBV16 CASSQSISPPLHF TGTGCCAGCAGCCAATCGATCAGTCCACCCCTCCACTTT
- TRBD2 TRBJ2-3 TRBV19 CASSIGLAGGLWTDTQYF TGTGCCAGTAGTATCGGACTAGCGGGAGGGCTTTGGACAGATACGCAGTATTTT
- - TRBJ2-5 TRBV5-3 CASHHAETQYF TGTGCCAGCCATCACGCGGAGACCCAGTACTTC
- - TRBJ2-2 TRBV24-1 CATSDFGGLDVSGELFF TGTGCCACCAGTGATTTCGGGGGGCTTGATGTATCCGGGGAGCTGTTTTTT
- - TRBJ1-1 TRBV4-1 CASSQAGNQGAFF TGCGCCAGCAGCCAAGCTGGGAATCAGGGAGCTTTCTTT